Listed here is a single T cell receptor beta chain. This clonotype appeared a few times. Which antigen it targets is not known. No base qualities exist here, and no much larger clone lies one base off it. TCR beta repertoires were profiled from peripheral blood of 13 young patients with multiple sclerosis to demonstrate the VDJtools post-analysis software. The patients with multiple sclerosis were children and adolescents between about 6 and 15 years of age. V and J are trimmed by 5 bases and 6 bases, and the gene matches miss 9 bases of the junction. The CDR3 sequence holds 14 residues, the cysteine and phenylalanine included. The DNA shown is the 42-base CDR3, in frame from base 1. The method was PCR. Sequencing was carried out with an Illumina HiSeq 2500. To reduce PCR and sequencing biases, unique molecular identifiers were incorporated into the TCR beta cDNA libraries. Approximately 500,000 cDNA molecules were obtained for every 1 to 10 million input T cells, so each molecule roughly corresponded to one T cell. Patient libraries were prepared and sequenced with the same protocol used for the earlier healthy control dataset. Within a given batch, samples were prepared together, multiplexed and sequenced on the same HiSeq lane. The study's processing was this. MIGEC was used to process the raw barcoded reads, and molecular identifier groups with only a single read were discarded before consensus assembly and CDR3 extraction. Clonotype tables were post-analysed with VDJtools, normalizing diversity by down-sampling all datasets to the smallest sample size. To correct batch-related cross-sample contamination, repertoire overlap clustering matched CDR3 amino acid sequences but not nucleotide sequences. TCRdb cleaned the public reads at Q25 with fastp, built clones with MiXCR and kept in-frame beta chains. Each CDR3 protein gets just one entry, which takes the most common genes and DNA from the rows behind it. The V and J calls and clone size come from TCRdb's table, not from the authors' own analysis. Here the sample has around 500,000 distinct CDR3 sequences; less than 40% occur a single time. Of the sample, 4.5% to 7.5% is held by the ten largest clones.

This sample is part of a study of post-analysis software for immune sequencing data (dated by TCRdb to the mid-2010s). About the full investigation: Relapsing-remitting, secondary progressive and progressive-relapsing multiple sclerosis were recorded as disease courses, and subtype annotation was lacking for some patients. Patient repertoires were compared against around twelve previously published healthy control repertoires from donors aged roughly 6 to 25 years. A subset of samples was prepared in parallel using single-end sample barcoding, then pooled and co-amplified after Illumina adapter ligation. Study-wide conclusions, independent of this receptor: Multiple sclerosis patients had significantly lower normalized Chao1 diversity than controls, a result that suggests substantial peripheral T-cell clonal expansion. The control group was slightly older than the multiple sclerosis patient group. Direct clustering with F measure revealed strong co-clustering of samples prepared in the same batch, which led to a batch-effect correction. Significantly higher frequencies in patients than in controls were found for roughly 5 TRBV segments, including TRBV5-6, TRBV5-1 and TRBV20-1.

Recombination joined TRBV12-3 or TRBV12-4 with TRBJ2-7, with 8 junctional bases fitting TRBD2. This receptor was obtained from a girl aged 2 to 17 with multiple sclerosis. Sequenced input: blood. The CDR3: CASSLGTSLFEQYF. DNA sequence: TGTGCCAGCAGTCTCGGGACTAGTTTATTCGAGCAGTACTTC.